The clone carrying this T cell receptor (beta chain) was detected only a few times. Its antigen is still unknown. The data are from a study of blood T cells in healthy people across ages. PCR was performed a second time for about 7 to 11 cycles using a sample-barcoded 5' primer and a J-beta primer mix. Tags on each cDNA molecule came from a template-switch adaptor with 12 random nucleotides. TCRdb called the 5' RACE reads again in MiXCR, with one record for every CDR3 protein. The table has under 1,000,000 distinct CDR3 sequences, around 36% seen once; the top ten hold 10% to 15%. PBMCs, at least 7 million per sample, were isolated. Study-wide results and limits: Strong correlation was found linking TCR beta diversity to naive T cell percentage.

The sequencing input was blood. The TCR sequence derives from a man younger than 35 in good health.

The CDR3 coding sequence is TGTGCCATCAGATATAGCGGGGGATCCTACAATGAGCAGTTCTTC. This encodes CAIRYSGGSYNEQFF. This rearrangement joins TRBV10-3 to TRBJ2-1; 9 bases agree with TRBD2. The germline CDR1 and CDR2 sequences are ENHRY and SYGVKD. J lost 1 base, V lost 6 bases, and 4 bases had no gene match. CDR3 size: 15 residues.